This note documents a single TCR beta chain sequence. Its antigen is still unknown. Sequenced with the Oncomine TCR Beta short-read assay was DNA taken from cultured CD4+ T cells. TCRdb re-called the PCR reads with MiXCR, one entry per CDR3 protein. The data hold around 9,600 distinct CDR3 sequences, with 45% observed a single time. The source of the sample is a study of vaccination and CD4 T cells after COVID-19. Study-wide background: Cultures designated as controls were supplied with a CEFX pool, an HIV-1 Nef pool, or no peptide. General study findings and limits: Spike mono-reactivity was found in 304 of 307 vaccine-specific clones from convalescent patients. SARS-CoV-2-reactive clonotypes rose nonsignificantly, with the median going from approximately 21 to 40.

This CDR3 is built from 16 residues. V dropped 5 bases and J dropped 2; count of bases not matched to a gene: 4. Germline loops: CDR1 SSHAT, CDR2 FNYEAQ (reference sequence). Sample treatment: roughly ten-day PBMC culture with coronavirus spike peptide pools or control peptides (ViraFEST assay). The TCR was taken from a human donor who had recovered from COVID-19. The J gene is TRBJ2-3, the V gene TRBV7-7, with 13 bases matching TRBD2. The sequenced material came from CD4+ T cells from blood, cultured in vitro. CDR3 amino acids: CASSLGTSGNTDTQYF. CDR3 in DNA: TGTGCCAGCAGCCTCGGGACTAGCGGGAACACAGATACGCAGTATTTT.